This T cell receptor beta chain was documented in a study of CD8+CD57+ T cells in acquired aplastic anemia. At the level of the study: CD4+ and CD8+ cells, once sorted, gave DNA averaging roughly 3.2 ug.

This CDR3 contains 15 residues. Germline CDR1 and CDR2: SNHLY and FYNNEI. The V gene lost 3 bases and the J gene lost 5 bases, with 14 bases spanning the gap. The sequenced patients had an expansion of CD8+CD57+ cells seen by flow cytometry. Everyone among the patients had severe acquired aplastic anemia. CDR3 and TCR beta VDJ profiling relied on genomic DNA as the template. TCRdb processed the reads anew with MiXCR; each CDR3 protein has one entry. The table lists some 170,000 distinct CDR3 sequences, roughly 48% of them singletons. This chain joins TRBV2 and TRBJ2-1; D is undetermined. This receptor was taken from a human donor with aplastic anemia. Sequencing was performed on sorted CD4+, CD8+, or CD8+CD57+ T cells (not recorded which) from PBMCs. The CDR3 spells CASSDYRRTHNEQFF. In DNA, the CDR3 is TGTGCCAGCAGTGATTATCGGAGAACCCACAATGAGCAGTTCTTC.